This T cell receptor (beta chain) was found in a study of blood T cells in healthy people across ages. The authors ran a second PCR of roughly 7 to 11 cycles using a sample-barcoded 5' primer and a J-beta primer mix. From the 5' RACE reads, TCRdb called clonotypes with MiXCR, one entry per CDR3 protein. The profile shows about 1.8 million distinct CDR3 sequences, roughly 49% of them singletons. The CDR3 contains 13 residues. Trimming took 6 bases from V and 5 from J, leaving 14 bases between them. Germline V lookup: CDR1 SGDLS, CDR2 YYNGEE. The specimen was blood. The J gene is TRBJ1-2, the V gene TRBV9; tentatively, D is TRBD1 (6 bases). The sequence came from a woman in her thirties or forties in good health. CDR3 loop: CASKDYTGYGYTF. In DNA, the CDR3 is TGTGCCAGCAAAGATTATACAGGGTATGGCTACACCTTC.